These T cell receptor beta chains were read from a single sample in a study of post-analysis software for immune sequencing data. TCRdb analysed the PCR reads with MiXCR anew, one entry per CDR3 protein. The table shows 750,000 to 950,000 distinct CDR3 sequences, with roughly 58% occurring only once. The sample was blood. The receptors come from a girl aged 10-17 years with multiple sclerosis. Each CDR3 is given with its conserved first and last residue. D genes are given only for firm matches. Some rows have no size entry. The others give once, few or many, or a class for an expanded clone.

V gene	J gene	D gene	clone size	CDR3 protein	CDR3 DNA
TRBV12-3/TRBV12-4	TRBJ1-5	TRBD1	NA	CASRPGQVNSNQPQHF	TGTGCCAGCAGGCCGGGACAGGTTAATAGCAATCAGCCCCAGCATTTT
TRBV4-1	TRBJ2-1	NA	NA	CASSPTWGSSYNEQFF	TGCGCCAGCAGCCCCACCTGGGGGAGCTCCTACAATGAGCAGTTCTTC
TRBV3-1	TRBJ2-1	TRBD2	NA	CASSQGLAGDHEQFF	TGTGCCAGCAGCCAAGGACTAGCGGGAGATCATGAGCAGTTCTTC
TRBV15	TRBJ2-3	NA	few	CATSREDLGSDTQYF	TGTGCCACCAGCAGAGAGGACCTAGGTTCAGATACGCAGTATTTT
TRBV20-1	TRBJ2-5	NA	NA	CSARRLVGLQETQYF	TGCAGTGCTAGGAGACTAGTGGGGTTACAAGAGACCCAGTACTTC
TRBV7-9	TRBJ1-2	NA	few	CASSLDWGRDGYTF	TGTGCCAGCAGCTTAGATTGGGGCAGGGATGGCTACACCTTC
TRBV3-1	TRBJ2-7	TRBD1	few	CASSQTGGGYEQYF	TGTGCCAGCAGCCAGACAGGGGGTGGCTACGAGCAGTACTTC
TRBV29-1	TRBJ1-1	TRBD1	few	CSGRQGAGTEAFF	TGCAGCGGGAGACAGGGGGCAGGTACTGAAGCTTTCTTT
TRBV9	TRBJ2-3	NA	NA	CASSSRTLDTQYF	TGTGCCAGCAGCTCCCGGACTCTGGATACGCAGTATTTT
TRBV20-1	TRBJ1-2	NA	NA	CSARETFAFGYGYTF	TGCAGTGCTAGAGAGACCTTCGCTTTTGGCTATGGCTACACCTTC
TRBV20-1	TRBJ2-5	NA	NA	CSAWGTIGETQYF	TGCAGTGCTTGGGGGACCATAGGCGAGACCCAGTACTTC
TRBV27	TRBJ1-5	TRBD1	NA	CASSPRTGHNQPQHF	TGTGCCAGCAGCCCTAGGACAGGGCACAATCAGCCCCAGCATTTT
TRBV29-1	TRBJ2-1	NA	few	CSVAAGVNEQFF	TGCAGCGTTGCCGCAGGGGTCAATGAGCAGTTCTTC
TRBV3-1	TRBJ2-5	TRBD2	once	CASSREGLAGVTGETQYF	TGTGCCAGCAGCCGGGAGGGACTAGCGGGCGTAACGGGGGAGACCCAGTACTTC
TRBV4-2	TRBJ2-5	TRBD2	NA	CASSQAGARLAGGPHQETQYF	TGTGCCAGCAGCCAGGCTGGTGCCCGACTAGCGGGGGGACCCCACCAAGAGACCCAGTACTTC
TRBV25-1	TRBJ2-1	NA	NA	CASTEGTVNEQFF	TGTGCCAGCACCGAGGGAACTGTCAATGAGCAGTTCTTC
TRBV12-3/TRBV12-4	TRBJ2-1	NA	NA	CASSFNGGQREQFF	TGTGCCAGCAGTTTTAACGGGGGGCAGCGTGAGCAGTTCTTC
TRBV12-3/TRBV12-4	TRBJ1-5	NA	NA	CASMVGFGNQPQHF	TGTGCCAGCATGGTAGGGTTCGGCAATCAGCCCCAGCATTTT
TRBV14	TRBJ1-4	NA	NA	CASSQARGGGEKLFF	TGTGCCAGTAGCCAAGCAAGAGGGGGAGGTGAAAAACTGTTTTTT
TRBV6-2/TRBV6-3	TRBJ2-1	TRBD2	NA	CASSYHSGFNEQFF	TGTGCCAGCAGTTACCATAGCGGGTTCAATGAGCAGTTCTTC
TRBV5-1	TRBJ2-1	NA	NA	CASSFLSGTYNEQFF	TGCGCCAGCAGCTTCCTTAGCGGAACCTACAATGAGCAGTTCTTC
TRBV15	TRBJ2-1	NA	few	CATSGQGRGTYNEQFF	TGTGCCACCAGCGGCCAAGGGCGGGGAACGTACAATGAGCAGTTCTTC
TRBV27	TRBJ2-3	NA	NA	CASSRSPARADTQYF	TGTGCCAGCAGTCGGAGCCCCGCGAGGGCAGATACGCAGTATTTT
TRBV20-1	TRBJ2-3	TRBD2	few	CSANPGLGRSRDTQYF	TGCAGTGCAAATCCGGGACTAGGTCGTAGCAGAGATACGCAGTATTTT
TRBV6-5	TRBJ2-1	NA	few	CASSYGWGQSSYNEQFF	TGTGCCAGCAGTTACGGGTGGGGGCAGAGCTCCTACAATGAGCAGTTCTTC
TRBV20-1	TRBJ2-2	NA	few	CSARDPLGPNTGELFF	TGCAGTGCTAGAGATCCTCTAGGGCCGAACACCGGGGAGCTGTTTTTT
TRBV3-1	TRBJ1-2	TRBD1	NA	CASSRRTGVDYGYTF	TGTGCCAGCAGCCGGCGGACAGGGGTCGACTATGGCTACACCTTC
TRBV29-1	TRBJ1-2	NA	NA	CSVRSGFGYTF	TGCAGCGTTAGGTCAGGGTTTGGCTACACCTTC
TRBV7-2	TRBJ2-1	NA	few	CASSLDTGGDEQFF	TGTGCCAGCAGCTTAGACACAGGGGGGGATGAGCAGTTCTTC
TRBV5-1	TRBJ2-5	NA	NA	CASSLGSQGTQYF	TGCGCCAGCAGCTTGGGATCACAGGGGACCCAGTACTTC
TRBV20-1	TRBJ2-3	NA	NA	CSASPPTGRSTDTQYF	TGCAGTGCTAGTCCCCCGACAGGGAGGAGCACAGATACGCAGTATTTT
TRBV6-5	TRBJ1-2	NA	NA	CASSYGPSGAGYTF	TGTGCCAGCAGTTACGGGCCGTCGGGGGCTGGCTACACCTTC
TRBV20-1	TRBJ2-5	TRBD2	few	CSATAGEETQYF	TGCAGTGCTACCGCGGGGGAAGAGACCCAGTACTTC
TRBV7-8	TRBJ2-7	TRBD2	NA	CASSSRWRGRSYEQYF	TGTGCCAGCAGCTCCCGGTGGCGGGGGAGAAGTTACGAGCAGTACTTC
TRBV29-1	TRBJ2-7	NA	NA	CSVRASSYEQYF	TGCAGCGTTCGAGCTAGCTCCTACGAGCAGTACTTC
TRBV12-5	TRBJ2-3	TRBD2	NA	CASALPTLAGVPDTQYF	TGTGCTAGTGCCCTACCGACGCTAGCGGGAGTCCCAGATACGCAGTATTTT
TRBV18	TRBJ2-1	TRBD2	many	CASSPSPGGYYYNEQFF	TGTGCCAGCTCACCGTCGCCGGGGGGATACTACTACAATGAGCAGTTCTTC
TRBV12-3/TRBV12-4	TRBJ2-7	TRBD1	few	CASSMTGGGHEQYF	TGTGCCAGCAGTATGACAGGGGGCGGCCACGAGCAGTACTTC
TRBV20-1	TRBJ2-7	TRBD2	NA	CSARPLAGGYEQYF	TGCAGTGCTAGACCACTAGCGGGAGGGTACGAGCAGTACTTC
TRBV24-1	TRBJ2-3	NA	few	CATSDPKIFGSDTQYF	TGTGCCACCAGTGACCCCAAGATTTTCGGAAGCGATACGCAGTATTTT
TRBV7-3	TRBJ1-1	NA	NA	CASSLYREINTEAFF	TGTGCCAGCAGCTTATACCGGGAGATAAACACTGAAGCTTTCTTT
TRBV14	TRBJ2-3	NA	many	CASSQADTQYF	TGTGCCAGCAGCCAAGCAGATACGCAGTATTTT
TRBV6-1	TRBJ2-3	TRBD2	few	CASSTDYLTSEGDTQYF	TGTGCCAGCAGTACGGATTACCTTACTAGCGAGGGAGATACGCAGTATTTT
TRBV12-3/TRBV12-4	TRBJ1-1	NA	NA	CASTQWPSNTEAFF	TGTGCCAGCACCCAGTGGCCCTCGAACACTGAAGCTTTCTTT
TRBV6-1	TRBJ2-4	TRBD2	NA	CANNTGLLNIQYF	TGTGCCAACAATACGGGACTATTAAACATTCAGTACTTC
TRBV4-1	TRBJ2-1	TRBD2	NA	CASSPWGSGSFDEQFF	TGCGCCAGCAGCCCGTGGGGTAGCGGGAGTTTCGATGAGCAGTTCTTC
TRBV5-1	TRBJ2-1	TRBD2	NA	CASNLAGRANEQFF	TGCGCCAGCAACCTAGCGGGAAGGGCCAATGAGCAGTTCTTC
TRBV20-1	TRBJ2-7	TRBD1	NA	CSIVRTGNSYEQYF	TGCAGTATTGTAAGGACAGGGAACTCCTACGAGCAGTACTTC
TRBV20-1	TRBJ2-3	TRBD2	NA	CSARDREAGGTTDTQYF	TGCAGTGCTAGAGATCGGGAAGCGGGAGGTACCACAGATACGCAGTATTTT
TRBV20-1	TRBJ2-5	TRBD2	NA	CSASRDYKETQYF	TGCAGTGCTTCGCGGGACTACAAGGAGACCCAGTACTTC
TRBV5-1	TRBJ2-7	TRBD1	NA	CASSIRGQGSYEQYF	TGCGCCAGCAGCATACGCGGACAGGGTTCCTACGAGCAGTACTTC
TRBV29-1	TRBJ1-2	NA	NA	CSVQGQFRNYGYTF	TGCAGCGTCCAAGGACAGTTCAGGAACTATGGCTACACCTTC
TRBV25-1	TRBJ2-3	NA	once	CASSNSGLASTDTQYF	TGTGCCAGCAGTAACAGCGGACTGGCTAGCACAGATACGCAGTATTTT
TRBV5-1	TRBJ1-5	NA	NA	CASSPGGSSAGTDNQPQHF	TGCGCCAGCAGCCCAGGCGGGAGCTCCGCGGGGACGGACAATCAGCCCCAGCATTTT
TRBV20-1	TRBJ2-7	TRBD2	few	CSARDGGRASYEQYF	TGCAGTGCTAGAGACGGTGGGAGGGCCTCCTACGAGCAGTACTTC